This entry is about one T cell receptor (beta chain). Its cognate antigen has yet to be identified. No per-base quality is available; no much larger clone lies one base away. Spanning cysteine to phenylalanine, the CDR3 consists of 13 amino acids. Only the CDR3 region is kept as DNA, spanning 39 bases read in frame from base 1. Trimming at the junction amounts to 3 bases on V and 8 bases on J, and the germline ends lie 12 bases apart. Taken from the germline V gene, the CDR1 and CDR2 loops are SGHRS and YFSETQ. Participants in the prospective study were aged about 18 to 95 years, lived in 24 United States geographic areas, and enrolled through a virtual design. In the prospective study, cohorts were assigned on the basis of participant-reported clinical history obtained from a screening survey and a study questionnaire. Recovered participants in ImmuneRACE Cohort 3 were defined as having two consecutive negative NP/OP PCR tests, clearance from a healthcare professional, or resolution of symptoms. In the prospective study, mobile phlebotomists collected whole blood, serum and a nasopharyngeal or oropharyngeal swab from each participant. Participants in the prospective study had the option to provide additional blood draws and questionnaires over a roughly two-month period. Before DNA extraction, blood samples from the prospective study were shipped at room temperature or frozen.

The sample comes from a study of blood T cell repertoires in COVID-19 (TCRdb year 2020). In terms of the full investigation: Samples from collaborators originated in the United States, Italy and Spain and spanned both the acute and convalescent phases of COVID-19. The material from the prospective study consisted of cDNA or gDNA derived from T cells, B-cell-depleted T cells, or PBMCs. Subjects who had been exposed to COVID-19, were actively infected with it, or had recovered from it provided the deeply sampled blood TCRbeta repertoires that made up the dataset. The repertoires were released in a freely available public database intended as a resource for research on the immune response to SARS-CoV-2. Samples came from the ongoing ImmuneRACE study (first 160 participants) plus 1,254 subjects from 6 global collaborators. The sample metadata nearly always contained a de-identified subject ID, COVID-19 status, age in years and sex. HLA class I and class II types, where available, came from metadata supplied by the sample provider rather than from assay-based typing. Overall study results and their limits: The quantity of clinical and demographic metadata differed by source and by participant and was supplied without curation.

TCRbeta CDR3 regions were amplified from genomic DNA by means of the immunoSEQ Assay, a bias-controlled multiplex PCR. From the authors' description of their analysis: The number of nucleated cells in each sample was estimated from the amplification of reference gene primers within the assay. Sequence reads were collapsed and filtered to measure the absolute abundance of every unique TCRbeta CDR3 rearrangement. For each sample, productive Simpson clonality was calculated as the square root of Simpson's diversity index across productive rearrangements. This is the immuneACCESS table as TCRdb keeps it, with only in-frame sequences that have V and J called. A part of the clones is gone; compared with another copy, unresolved V genes explain less than half, and the rest is unexplained. The V and J calls and clone size are taken from that table; D and trimming were inferred from the DNA. Recorded for this sample are under 200,000 clones; around 82% of them occurred a single time. In total, the top ten clones hold 18% of the sample.

Input material: PBMCs or T cells enriched from blood (not recorded which). The receptor's source is a man aged 60 to 69 who had recovered from COVID-19. The chain is encoded by TRBV5-1 joined to TRBJ2-1, with TRBD1 tentatively as D gene (6 bases match). The CDR3 protein: CASSSRTDYEQFF. The DNA is as follows: TGCGCCAGCAGCTCCAGGACAGATTATGAGCAGTTCTTC.